The rows below give T cell receptor beta chains drawn from one sample of a study of Graves' ophthalmopathy and Graves' hyperthyroidism. TCRdb re-called the multiplex PCR reads through MiXCR, storing one row per CDR3 protein. The table records 600,000 to 950,000 distinct CDR3 sequences, 40% of them present only once. Sequencing was carried out using peripheral blood. These TCRs come from an adult man with Graves' ophthalmopathy. Each CDR3 is given with its conserved first and last residue. A D gene is named only where the DNA matches it firmly.

J gene | D gene | V gene | CDR3 protein
TRBJ2-7 | NA | TRBV6-5 | CASWAGFYEQYF
TRBJ1-1 | TRBD1 | TRBV19 | CASSPRQGRVNTEAFF
TRBJ2-5 | NA | TRBV24-1 | CATRDNSKGTQYF
TRBJ1-5 | TRBD1 | TRBV20-1 | CSATPGGYNQPQHF
TRBJ2-7 | TRBD1 | TRBV12-3/TRBV12-4 | CASSWTGIYEQYF
TRBJ2-5 | TRBD1 | TRBV29-1 | CSVEDRQETQYF
TRBJ1-2 | NA | TRBV7-2 | CASSLVEGSDHGYTF
TRBJ2-2 | NA | TRBV2 | CASSDVGSETGELFF
TRBJ1-2 | NA | TRBV15 | CATSRDKALDYTF
TRBJ2-7 | TRBD2 | TRBV20-1 | CSARLLALGEQYF
TRBJ2-5 | NA | TRBV10-3 | CAISERFTGRPQETQYF
TRBJ1-2 | TRBD1 | TRBV7-9 | CASSSQGMNYGYTF
TRBJ2-7 | TRBD2 | TRBV28 | CASSFMVAGAKYEQYF
TRBJ2-7 | NA | TRBV10-2 | CASRSLRRTLYEQYF
TRBJ1-1 | TRBD1 | TRBV7-2 | CASSLADRGNTEAFF
TRBJ2-5 | NA | TRBV14 | CASSHQGGETQYF
TRBJ2-7 | NA | TRBV20-1 | CSAPTPGPSTYEQYF
TRBJ1-5 | TRBD1 | TRBV24-1 | CATSETGGFGNQPQHF
TRBJ2-2 | NA | TRBV20-1 | CSASGSDTTFTGELFF
TRBJ1-6 | NA | TRBV25-1 | CASSLSRDPRGSPLHF
TRBJ1-1 | NA | TRBV19 | CASSMGQENTEAFF
TRBJ1-2 | TRBD1 | TRBV11-1 | CASSFTGGSTF
TRBJ1-1 | TRBD1 | TRBV20-1 | CRGQGLSWCTEAFF
TRBJ1-2 | NA | TRBV5-8 | CASSLAQGGYGYTF
TRBJ2-5 | NA | TRBV11-1 | CASSLAFGSQETQYF
TRBJ2-5 | NA | TRBV2 | CASRTTTRETQYF
TRBJ2-7 | NA | TRBV7-9 | CASSATTGMYF
TRBJ1-6 | TRBD1 | TRBV29-1 | CSVGQGGNSPLHF
TRBJ2-7 | NA | TRBV20-1 | CSAGDRSTGEQYF
TRBJ2-7 | NA | TRBV29-1 | CSVETGSHEQYF
TRBJ2-7 | TRBD1 | TRBV24-1 | CATSTGGYGQYF
TRBJ2-5 | NA | TRBV25-1 | CASSDGGRNQPQYF
TRBJ2-5 | NA | TRBV25-1 | CASSFNGRQETQYF
TRBJ1-6 | NA | TRBV5-5 | CASSAPSLSSPLHF
TRBJ1-1 | NA | TRBV6-6 | CASSYPDTEAFF
TRBJ2-7 | NA | TRBV7-9 | CASSTGWGEQYF
TRBJ1-4 | TRBD1 | TRBV5-6 | CASSLKLGTGDEKLFF
TRBJ1-4 | NA | TRBV19 | CASSPSTGSWELFF
TRBJ2-7 | TRBD1 | TRBV4-2 | CASRRQGLGEQYF
TRBJ1-5 | NA | TRBV24-1 | CATSDVGPGDQPQHF
TRBJ1-1 | NA | TRBV10-3 | CASSFKRGNTEAFF
TRBJ2-3 | NA | TRBV9 | CASSQWGDTQYF
TRBJ1-2 | TRBD1 | TRBV7-9 | CASSFRGQYYGYTF
TRBJ2-7 | NA | TRBV6-1 | CASTPRGTPSYEQYF
NA | NA | TRBV2 | CASLQAEQFF
TRBJ1-2 | NA | TRBV2 | CASSERQAHYGYTF